Ten or more counts support the clone carrying this T cell receptor (beta chain). The germline V and J ends were trimmed by 1 base and 1 base, with 14 bases remaining between them. This CDR3 has 15 residues. Germline assignment: CDR1 DFQATT and CDR2 SNEGSKA (reference sequence). The data belong to a study of neurological immune-mediated disorders. TCRdb used MiXCR to reprocess the 5' RACE reads, holding one entry per CDR3 protein. The sample includes about 38,000 distinct CDR3 sequences, around 10% of them seen just once. The chain is built from TRBV20-1 and TRBJ2-7, with a weak D call TRBD1 (5 bases). The TCR sequence derives from a woman in her twenties or thirties with HTLV-1-associated myelopathy (HAM/TSP). Sequenced: CD4+ T cells from blood. The CDR3 nucleotides are TGCAGTGCTAGAGCCGCGCAGGGTTTATCCTACGAGCAGTACTTC. Protein sequence: CSARAAQGLSYEQYF.